The 23 T cell receptor beta chains presented below share a single source sample, sequenced in a study of T cell clonality in common variable immunodeficiency. TCRdb's copy holds only in-frame clones and misses some; the assay was immunoSEQ multiplex PCR. The sample has over 50,000 clones, none seen only once. The sample consisted of peripheral blood mononuclear cells. The receptors were gathered from a person between 18 and 75 years old in good health.

Points on this clone: The read stops 3 residues short of the end of the CDR3; the missing end is completed from the germline J gene. The chain employs TRBV19 and TRBJ2-3; a possible D gene is TRBD1 (5 bases). Germline V gene sequence: CDR1 LNHDA, CDR2 SQIVND (reference sequence). CDR3 size: 16 residues. This chain's CDR3 is CASSILYKGIDQPQYF. The sequenced part of the CDR3 DNA is TGTGCCAGTAGTATTTTGTATAAGGGGATTGATCAGCCG.

This clone was seen at least ten times. From the germline J gene comes the end of the CDR3, since the read stops 3 residues before it. V and J are TRBV20-1 and TRBJ2-7, with 9 positions matching TRBD2. The junction had 10 bases not matched to a gene; V was cut back by 4 bases and J by 0 bases. CDR3 size: 16 residues. Germline V lookup: CDR1 DFQATT, CDR2 SNEGSKA (reference sequence). The DNA read from the CDR3 is TGCAGTGCTACTTCCCCATTTAGCGGGAGCTCCTACGAG. Translated: CSATSPFSGSSYE. The entire CDR3 is CSATSPFSGSSYEQYF.

This clone was seen at least ten times. The read gets to within 3 residues of the CDR3 end, and the germline J gene fills in the rest. The chain uses TRBV5-1 and TRBJ2-1; TRBD2 agrees at 12 bases. The CDR3 is made up of 14 amino acids. The germline V gene encodes CDR1 SGHRS and CDR2 YFSETQ. V was clipped by 4 bases and J by 8 bases; unmatched bases: 4. CDR3 protein: CASSVGLAGDEQFF. The CDR3 DNA, read in part, is TGCGCCAGCAGCGTGGGACTAGCGGGCGATGAG.

The sample holds a few counts of this clone. The read terminates 3 residues ahead of where the CDR3 ends, so the germline J gene completes it. The chain couples TRBV2 to TRBJ2-7; 11 nucleotides agree with TRBD2. J lost 6 bases, V lost 8 bases, and 12 bases had no gene match. The CDR3 spans 15 residues. Germline V gives CDR1 SNHLY, CDR2 FYNNEI. The CDR3 sequence: CASVGLAGGGSEQYF. Partial CDR3 DNA: TGTGCCAGCGTTGGACTAGCGGGCGGGGGTTCCGAG.

In regard to this clone: The DNA ends 3 residues before the CDR3 does, and the rest of the CDR3 is filled in from the germline J gene. The chain joins TRBV13 to TRBJ2-7; a possible D gene is TRBD2 (6 bases). Trimming cost V 1 base and J 4 bases, with 14 bases left between them. CDR3 length equals 15 residues. CDR1 PRHDT and CDR2 FYEKMQ come from the germline V gene (reference sequence). The part of the CDR3 DNA that was read is TGTGCCAGCAGCTTAGAAGTAGCGGCGACATACGAG. Its translation: CASSLEVAATYE. The full CDR3 protein is CASSLEVAATYEQYF.

This clone has a count of ten or more. The missing CDR3 end, 3 residues past where the read stops, is filled in from the germline J gene. The chain has TRBV5-1 and TRBJ2-3; a possible D gene is TRBD1 (6 bases). The V gene's germline CDR1 is SGHRS and CDR2 YFSETQ. The V end was cut by 4 bases, the J end by 0 bases, with 12 bases between. This CDR3 has 15 residues. The sequenced part of the CDR3 DNA is TGCGCCAGCAGCCTGGGGGCACCTAGCACAGATACG. Its translation is CASSLGAPSTDT. The full CDR3 sequence reads CASSLGAPSTDTQYF.

This clone was counted ten times or more. The read ends 3 residues shy of where the CDR3 ends; the end is completed using the germline J gene. This chain joins TRBV7-9 and TRBJ2-1; D possibly corresponds to TRBD2 (5 bases). This CDR3 comprises 13 residues. V was cut by 4 bases and J by 6 bases, with 10 bases left in between. CDR1 SEHNR and CDR2 FQNEAQ come from the germline V gene (reference sequence). The sequenced part of the CDR3 DNA is TGTGCCAGCAGCTCCGGGGATATCAATGAG. Protein: CASSSGDINE. The entire CDR3 sequence reads CASSSGDINEQFF. Full variable domain (missing parts from reference TRBV7-9 and TRBJ2-1): DTGVSQNPRHKITKRGQNVTFRCDPISEHNRLYWYRQTLGQGPEFLTYFQNEAQLEKSRLLSDRFSAERPKGSFSTLEIQRTEQGDSAMYLCASSSGDINEQFFGPGTRLTVL.

This clone was recorded many times. The read gets to within 3 residues of the CDR3 end, and the germline J gene fills in the rest. This chain links TRBV7-3 with TRBJ1-1, with D tentatively TRBD1 (5 bases). CDR1 and CDR2 from the germline V gene are SGHTA and FQGTGA. V was shortened by 0 bases and J by 4 bases, with 24 bases between the two germline ends. The CDR3 covers 19 residues. Partial CDR3 DNA: TGTGCCAGCAGCTTAACTTCAGGTCTCGAGGGGATTCCGGGCACTGAA. Its protein is CASSLTSGLEGIPGTE. The entire CDR3 reads CASSLTSGLEGIPGTEAFF.

This clone occurred a few times. The read finishes 3 residues shy of the CDR3 end, and the germline J gene is used to complete it. V is TRBV30 and J is TRBJ1-5, with D uncertain. There are 11 residues in the CDR3. V lost 3 bases and J lost 7, with 7 bases in between. Germline V gene lookup returns CDR1 GTSNPN and CDR2 SVGIG (reference sequence). CDR3 region: CAWSRGQPQHF. Partial CDR3 DNA: TGTGCCTGGAGCCGCGGGCAGCCC.

At least ten counts were recorded for this clone. From the germline J gene comes the end of the CDR3, since the read stops 3 residues before it. The chain couples TRBV7-2 to TRBJ2-4; TRBD1 or TRBD2 may be the D gene (5 bases each). Between the trimmed V and J ends, which lost 1 base and 1 base, there was a span of 8 bases. The CDR3 is made up of 15 amino acids. Germline V gives CDR1 SGHTA, CDR2 FQGNSA. CDR3 DNA, as far as it was read: TGTGCCAGCAGCTTAGGAGAGGGGGCCAAAAACATT. Its protein is CASSLGEGAKNI. The full CDR3 protein is CASSLGEGAKNIQYF.

The sample holds many counts of this clone. The read terminates 3 residues ahead of where the CDR3 ends, so the germline J gene completes it. The genes are TRBV5-6 and TRBJ1-1, with D maybe TRBD1 (6 bases). Deletions cut 2 bases from V and 6 bases from J, with 11 bases between. Germline lookup yields CDR1 SGHDT and CDR2 YYEEEE. The CDR3 loop spans 13 amino acids. The CDR3 bases that were read are TGTGCCAGCAGCTTCACACAGGGCTCTGAA. Its protein is CASSFTQGSE. The entire CDR3 sequence reads CASSFTQGSEAFF.

This clone has at least ten counts. This chain's CDR3 is CASSWGRADTEAFF. CDR3 DNA, as far as it was read: TGCGCCAGCAGCTGGGGGCGGGCAGACACTGAA. This chain links TRBV5-1 with TRBJ1-1, with D possibly matching TRBD1 (6 bases). The read comes to an end 3 residues before the CDR3 does, leaving the germline J gene to fill in the end. Trimming took 3 bases from V and 3 from J, leaving 12 bases between them. Germline V gene sequence: CDR1 SGHRS, CDR2 YFSETQ. CDR3 length: 14 amino acids.

This clone showed up many times. The CDR3 end lies 3 residues beyond the end of the read and is filled in from the germline J gene. The chain is built from TRBV2 and TRBJ2-3; 7 bases line up with TRBD1. The CDR3 totals 14 residues. J was trimmed by 5 bases and V by 4 bases; bases with no gene match: 6. Germline-derived CDR1 and CDR2 are SNHLY and FYNNEI. This CDR3 reads CASSGDRVRDTQYF. The covered CDR3 bases are TGTGCCAGCAGTGGCGACAGGGTTAGAGATACG.

Ten or more counts support this clone. The missing CDR3 end, 3 residues past where the read stops, is filled in from the germline J gene. The chain uses TRBV20-1 and TRBJ1-5; D is possibly TRBD1 (6 bases). The CDR3 runs 14 residues. Germline V gene lookup returns CDR1 DFQATT and CDR2 SNEGSKA (reference sequence). The V gene lost 2 bases and the J gene lost 4 bases, with 12 bases spanning the gap. The CDR3 bases that were read are TGCAGTGCTAGATTATCAGGGGAAAATCAGCCC. Translation: CSARLSGENQP. The CDR3 in its entirety is CSARLSGENQPQHF.

This clone was recorded a few times. Sequencing ends 3 residues short of the CDR3 end; the germline J gene provides the rest. This sample includes further DNA sequences coding for the same CDR3. This chain links TRBV19 with TRBJ1-1, with 8 positions matching TRBD1. The V gene's germline CDR1 is LNHDA and CDR2 SQIVND (reference sequence). J lost 4 bases, V lost 3 bases, and 1 base had no gene match. The CDR3 spans 13 residues. The part of the CDR3 DNA that was read is TGTGCCAGTAGTATGCAGGGGGCCACTGAA. It is translated as CASSMQGATE. The full CDR3 protein is CASSMQGATEAFF.

At least ten counts were recorded for this clone. The read terminates 3 residues before the CDR3 end, so the remaining end is supplied by the germline J gene. The chain combines TRBV2 with TRBJ2-7; maybe TRBD2 (6 bases). CDR3 length: 11 amino acids. CDR1 and CDR2 (germline): SNHLY, FYNNEI. Trimming took 8 bases from V and 6 from J, leaving 11 bases between them. Incomplete CDR3 DNA: TGTGCCAGCGGCGGTAGCGGCGAG. It codes for CASGGSGE. The whole CDR3 is CASGGSGEQYF.

Many counts were recorded for this clone. The sequenced fragment ends 3 residues before the CDR3 boundary, so the rest is inferred from the germline J gene. The V gene is TRBV7-2, the J gene TRBJ2-5; 8 bases agree with TRBD1. V lost 3 bases, J lost 2 bases, and 2 bases stayed unmatched. The CDR3 sequence is 14 residues long. Germline V CDR1 and CDR2: SGHTA, FQGNSA. The CDR3 spells CASSFNRGQETQYF. CDR3 DNA (partial): TGTGCCAGCAGCTTCAACAGGGGGCAAGAGACC.

In its sample, this clone was seen many times. The read halts 3 residues ahead of the CDR3 end, with the missing end drawn from the germline J gene. The gene calls are TRBV10-3 and TRBJ2-7; 7 bases fit TRBD2. Germline lookup yields CDR1 ENHRY and CDR2 SYGVKD. V was pared by 3 bases and J by 4 bases, with 9 bases of the junction left unmatched. The CDR3 spans 15 residues. CDR3 DNA, as far as it was read: TGTGCCATCAGTGATGGCCGGGCGGGAGTTTACGAG. It codes for CAISDGRAGVYE. The CDR3 in its entirety is CAISDGRAGVYEQYF.

This clone was picked up a small number of times. The sequence runs out 3 residues before the end of the CDR3; the remainder is reconstructed from the germline J gene. The rearrangement links TRBV19 to TRBJ2-3; D may be TRBD2 (5 bases). The germline gives CDR1 LNHDA, CDR2 SQIVND (reference sequence). The CDR3 loop spans 13 amino acids. CDR3 DNA (partial): TGTGCCAGTAGTTCCCCTCGAGCGGCGACG. Its protein is CASSSPRAAT. The whole CDR3 reads CASSSPRAATQYF.

This clone was picked up many times. From the germline J gene comes the end of the CDR3, since the read stops 3 residues before it. The chain joins TRBV20-1 to TRBJ2-3, with D unresolved. The CDR3 is made up of 15 amino acids. V was cut by 0 bases and J by 4 bases, with 14 bases left in between. The germline V gene encodes CDR1 DFQATT and CDR2 SNEGSKA (reference sequence). The sequenced CDR3 bases are TGCAGTGCTAGAGATTCGATAGCCCGGGCAGATACG. This gives the protein CSARDSIARADT. The full CDR3 protein is CSARDSIARADTQYF.

This clone has at least ten counts. The read is 3 residues too short to cover the CDR3 end, so that end is filled in from the germline J gene. The V call is TRBV7-2, the J call TRBJ1-5; possible D gene TRBD1, 6 bases. CDR1 is SGHTA and CDR2 is FQGNSA in the germline V gene. The ends were cut back, 5 bases at V and 6 bases at J, with 11 bases in the middle. The CDR3 runs to 13 residues. The sequenced CDR3 bases are TGTGCCAGCAGCCGGCGCAGGGGTCAGCCC. This translates into CASSRRRGQP. The entire CDR3 protein reads CASSRRRGQPQHF.

This clone was recorded many times. The read ends 3 residues before the CDR3 terminus; that terminus is restored from the germline J gene. The rearrangement uses TRBV6-1 and TRBJ2-7; the match to TRBD1 covers 9 bases. There are 15 residues in the CDR3. The J segment lost 3 bases and the V segment lost 4 bases, leaving 7 bases of the junction unmatched. The germline CDR1 and CDR2 sequences are MNHNS and SASEGT. The part of the CDR3 DNA that was read is TGTGCCAGCAGTGCCCCGGGACAGGGTCTCTACGAG. This gives the protein CASSAPGQGLYE. The complete CDR3 sequence is CASSAPGQGLYEQYF.

The sample holds many counts of this clone. The read terminates 3 residues ahead of where the CDR3 ends, so the germline J gene completes it. The chain combines TRBV11-3 with TRBJ2-1, with D possibly being TRBD2 (6 bases). CDR1 SGHNT and CDR2 YENEEA come from the germline V gene. V gave up 5 bases and J gave up 5 bases, with 16 bases separating them. The CDR3 has 15 residues. The CDR3 here is CASSPGAGPHNEQFF. The part of the CDR3 DNA that was read is TGTGCCAGCAGCCCCGGCGCGGGGCCGCACAATGAG.